This entry features one T cell receptor beta chain sequence. Using immunoSEQ multiplex PCR, the repertoire was profiled, and TCRdb retains in-frame clones only, with some absent. The data show 15,000 to 20,000 clones, over 65% seen once. These data belong to a study of PD-1 and CTLA-4 blockade in melanoma. In germline, CDR1 is SQVTM, CDR2 ANQGSEA. This CDR3 has 14 residues. Trimming cost V 0 bases and J 4 bases, with 12 bases left between them. Sequenced material: CD8+ T cells from peripheral blood, taken before anti-PD-1 treatment. The rearrangement links TRBV29-1 to TRBJ1-2; the D is unclear. This receptor was taken from a human donor with melanoma. CDR3 in DNA: TGCAGCGTTGAAGATCCGGCCAAGCTCTATGGCTACACCTTC. Translating gives CSVEDPAKLYGYTF.